This T cell receptor (beta chain) stems from a study of memory CD4+ T cells and cytomegalovirus serostatus (dated by TCRdb to the late 2010s). With respect to the entire study: The roughly 33 healthy Belgian adults in the cohort included 9 who were CMV seropositive and approximately 25 who were CMV seronegative. To replicate a published TCR-based CMV serostatus classifier, the study sequenced CD4+ memory TCRbeta repertoires from a Belgian cohort whose cytomegalovirus serostatus was known. What the authors observed across the whole study: The results were interpreted as suggesting that the CMV-associated TCR signature is mostly present in the CD4+ memory repertoire. CMV serostatus prediction reached a median bootstrapped AUC of around 0.95 with the original framework and about 0.91 with a US-trained random forest. On the Belgian cohort, the classifier built on the original framework reached a median bootstrapped AUC of approximately 0.95, with a 95% CI of 0.76-1.00. Among the roughly 160 previously reported CMV-associated TCRbeta sequences, approximately 70 showed up in the CD4+ memory repertoires, with each one found in between one and five individuals. Only CD4+CD45RO+ memory cells were sequenced, in contrast to the original study, which included naive and memory CD4+ and CD8+ populations.

Single viable CD3+CD4+CD8-CD45RO+ cells were sorted as memory CD4+ T cells on a FACSAria II. CMV serostatus was determined using a Roche Elecsys assay that detects serum IgG against CMV pp150, pp28, p38 and p52. After thawing, total CD4+ T cells were enriched by positive selection with CD4 magnetic microbeads. The samples came from a different study that was designed specifically to examine the CD4+ T cell memory repertoire. Peripheral blood mononuclear cells were isolated and cryopreserved following standard operating procedures; serum was stored at -80 °C. The staining relied on CD3-PerCP (BW264/56), CD4-APC (RPA-T4), CD45RO-PE (UCHT1) and CD8-Pacific Orange (3B5) antibodies, and Sytox blue was used to exclude non-viable cells. Notes on this clone: Its binding antigen is unknown. Base qualities are missing; no much larger clone stands one base away.

V is cut back by 3 bases and J by 3 bases, with 6 bases in the junction unmatched. Measured from the cysteine to the phenylalanine, the CDR3 is 14 residues long. The sequence is cut down to CDR3 DNA, 42 bases in frame from base 1. CDR1 and CDR2 are drawn from the germline V gene: SGDLS, YYNGEE. Genomic DNA was extracted from sorted cells with the Quick-DNA Microprep Kit. Amplification of TCRbeta DNA was done with the immunoSEQ hsTCRbeta kit, following the protocol from the manufacturer. TCRbeta libraries were sequenced on an Illumina MiSeq instrument. Per the original workflow: Removing out-of-frame sequences left fewer than 2.5 million distinct TCRbeta sequences, an average of around 67,000 per individual. Each individual was scored using the number of 150 to 200 previously reported CMV-associated TCRbeta sequences that the individual carried and the total number of productive distinct TCRbeta sequences. A beta-binomial model was reimplemented in Python, and scikit-learn random forests with default parameters were trained on data from the US cohort. On the Belgian cohort, classifier performance was reported as the median AUC, along with percentile confidence intervals, across 10,000 bootstrap iterations. TCRdb took this table from immuneACCESS and kept in-frame rearrangements with V and J called. Such tables lack part of the clones; where checked against another copy, unresolved V genes explain under half of the gap, and the rest is unexplained. That table furnishes V, J and clone size, whereas the DNA furnished D and trimming. The sample table lists about 46,000 clones, over 70% of them with a count of one. The ten biggest clones cover under 0.7% of the sample.

The receptor was derived from an adult in good health and CMV-seronegative. The source material was memory CD4+ T cells from blood. This chain joins TRBV9 to TRBJ2-7; TRBD1 agrees with 7 junctional bases. Here the CDR3 is given as CASSDGTVDYEQYF. The nucleotides are TGTGCCAGCAGCGACGGGACAGTTGACTACGAGCAGTACTTC.